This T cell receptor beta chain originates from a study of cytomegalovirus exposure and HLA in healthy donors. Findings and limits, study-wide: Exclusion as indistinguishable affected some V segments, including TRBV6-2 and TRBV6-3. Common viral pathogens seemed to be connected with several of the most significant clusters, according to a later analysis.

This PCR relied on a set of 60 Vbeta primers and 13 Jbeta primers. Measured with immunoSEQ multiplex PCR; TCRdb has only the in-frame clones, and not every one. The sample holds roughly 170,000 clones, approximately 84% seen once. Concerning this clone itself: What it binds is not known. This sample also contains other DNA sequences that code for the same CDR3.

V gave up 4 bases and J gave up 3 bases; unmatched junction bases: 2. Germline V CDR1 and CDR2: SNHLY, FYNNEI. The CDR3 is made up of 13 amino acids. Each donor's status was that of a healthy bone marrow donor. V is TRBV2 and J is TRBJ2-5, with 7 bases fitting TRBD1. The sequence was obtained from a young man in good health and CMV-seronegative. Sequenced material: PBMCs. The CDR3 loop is CASSGDREETQYF. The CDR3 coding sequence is TGTGCCAGCAGTGGAGACAGGGAAGAGACCCAGTACTTC.